The clone carrying this T cell receptor beta chain showed up just a few times. Antigen specificity is unknown. The sample is drawn from a study of beta chain features in type 1 diabetes. General study results and limits: Type 1 diabetes patients had moderately but significantly shorter TCRB CDR3s in all four CD4+ subsets. The study notes PCR might favor shorter templates equally in patients and controls.

The entirety of the isolated RNA underwent reverse transcription, so expressed TCRB transcripts were sequenced. Repertoires were generated with immunoSEQ multiplex PCR, while TCRdb's copy carries only in-frame clones and drops some. The data contain roughly 130,000 clones, about a sixth of them singletons. This CDR3 contains 14 residues. Germline V gene lookup returns CDR1 SNHLY and CDR2 FYNNEI. J gave up 3 bases and V 6 bases, and 1 base lay outside the gene matches. This sequence originates from a man aged 30-40 years with type 1 diabetes. V usage is TRBV2 and J usage is TRBJ2-1; 11 nucleotides line up with TRBD2. What was sequenced was central memory CD4+ T cells from blood. CDR3 in amino acids: CASRGTSGYNEQFF. In DNA form, the CDR3 reads TGTGCCAGCAGGGGGACTAGCGGCTACAATGAGCAGTTCTTC.